Listed here is a single TCR beta chain. The CDR3 contains 14 residues. Trimming cost V 6 bases and J 0 bases, with 12 bases left between them. The germline gives CDR1 MDHEN, CDR2 SYDVKM. The record originates from a study of breast tumors, draining lymph nodes, adjacent tissues. TCRdb used MiXCR to reprocess the multiplex PCR reads, holding one entry per CDR3 protein. This sample yields around 50,000 distinct CDR3 sequences, of which more than 20% are seen a single time; 8% belongs to the top ten. This chain joins TRBV28 and TRBJ2-7; a possible D gene is TRBD1 (5 bases). Sequencing used breast tumor tissue. The TCR originated in a female donor with breast cancer. Some clones in this sample may be carry-over from other donors' samples. The CDR3, as DNA: TGTGCCAGCAGCCCGCGACAGATCTCCTACGAGCAGTACTTC. This sequence encodes CASSPRQISYEQYF.